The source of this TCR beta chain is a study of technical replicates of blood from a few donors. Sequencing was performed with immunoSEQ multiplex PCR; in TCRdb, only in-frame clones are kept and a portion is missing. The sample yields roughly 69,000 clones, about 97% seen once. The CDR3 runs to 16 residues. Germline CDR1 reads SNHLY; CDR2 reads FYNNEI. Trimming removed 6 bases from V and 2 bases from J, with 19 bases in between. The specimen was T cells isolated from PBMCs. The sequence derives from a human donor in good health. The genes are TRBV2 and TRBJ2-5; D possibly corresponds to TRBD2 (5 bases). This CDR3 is CASSDRVGLLQETQYF. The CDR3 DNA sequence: TGTGCCAGCAGCGATCGCGTCGGACTGTTACAAGAGACCCAGTACTTC.